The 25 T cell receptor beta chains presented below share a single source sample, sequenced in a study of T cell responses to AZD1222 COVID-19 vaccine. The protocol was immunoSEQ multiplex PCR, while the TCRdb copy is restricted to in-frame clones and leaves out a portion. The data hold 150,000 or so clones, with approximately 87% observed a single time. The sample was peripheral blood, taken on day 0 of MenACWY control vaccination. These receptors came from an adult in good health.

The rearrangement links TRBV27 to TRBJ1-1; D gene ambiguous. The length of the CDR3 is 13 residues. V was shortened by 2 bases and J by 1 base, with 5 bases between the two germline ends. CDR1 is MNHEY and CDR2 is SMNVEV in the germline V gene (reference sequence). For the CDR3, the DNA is TGTGCCAGCAGTTTACTGACGAACACTGAAGCTTTCTTT. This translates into CASSLLTNTEAFF.

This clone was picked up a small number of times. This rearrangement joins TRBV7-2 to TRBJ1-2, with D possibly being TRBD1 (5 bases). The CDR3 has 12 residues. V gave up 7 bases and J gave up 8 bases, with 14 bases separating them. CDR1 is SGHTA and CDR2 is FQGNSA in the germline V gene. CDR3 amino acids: CASTPEGNGYTF. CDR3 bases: TGTGCCAGCACCCCGGAGGGGAACGGCTACACCTTC.

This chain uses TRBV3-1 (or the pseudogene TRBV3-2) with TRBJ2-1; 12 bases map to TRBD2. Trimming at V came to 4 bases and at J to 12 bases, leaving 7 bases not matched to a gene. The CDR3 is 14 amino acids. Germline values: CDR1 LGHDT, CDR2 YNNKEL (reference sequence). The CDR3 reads CASSLRTSGNRQFF. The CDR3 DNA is TGTGCCAGCAGCCTTCGGACTAGCGGGAATCGGCAGTTCTTC.

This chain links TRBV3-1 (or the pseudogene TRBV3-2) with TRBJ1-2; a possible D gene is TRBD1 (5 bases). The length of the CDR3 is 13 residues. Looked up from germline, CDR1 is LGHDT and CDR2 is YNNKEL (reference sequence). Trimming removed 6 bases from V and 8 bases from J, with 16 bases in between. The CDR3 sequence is CASSTRQGGGYTF. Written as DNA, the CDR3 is TGTGCCAGCAGTACTCGTCAGGGAGGGGGCTACACCTTC.

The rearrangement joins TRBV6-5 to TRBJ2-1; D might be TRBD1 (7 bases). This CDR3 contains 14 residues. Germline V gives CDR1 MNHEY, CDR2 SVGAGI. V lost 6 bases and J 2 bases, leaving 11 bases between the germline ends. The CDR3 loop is CASRAGQTYNEQFF. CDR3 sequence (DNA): TGTGCCAGCAGGGCGGGACAGACCTACAATGAGCAGTTCTTC.

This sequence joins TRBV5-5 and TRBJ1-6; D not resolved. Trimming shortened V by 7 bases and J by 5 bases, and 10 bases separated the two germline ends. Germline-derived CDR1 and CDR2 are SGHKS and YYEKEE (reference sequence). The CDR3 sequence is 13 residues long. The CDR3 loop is CASLEGNNSPLHF. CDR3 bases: TGTGCCAGCCTCGAAGGGAATAATTCACCCCTCCACTTT.

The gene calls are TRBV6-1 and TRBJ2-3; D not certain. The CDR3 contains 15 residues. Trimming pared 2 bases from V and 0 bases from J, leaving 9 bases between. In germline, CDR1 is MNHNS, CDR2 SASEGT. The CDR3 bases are TGTGCCAGCAGTGAAAGCAGGTATAGCACAGATACGCAGTATTTT. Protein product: CASSESRYSTDTQYF.

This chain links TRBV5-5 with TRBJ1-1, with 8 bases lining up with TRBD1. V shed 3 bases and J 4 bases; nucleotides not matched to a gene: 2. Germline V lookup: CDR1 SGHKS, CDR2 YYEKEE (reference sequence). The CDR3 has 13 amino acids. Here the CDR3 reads CASSSRGLTEAFF. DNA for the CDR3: TGTGCCAGCAGCTCCAGGGGGCTCACTGAAGCTTTCTTT.

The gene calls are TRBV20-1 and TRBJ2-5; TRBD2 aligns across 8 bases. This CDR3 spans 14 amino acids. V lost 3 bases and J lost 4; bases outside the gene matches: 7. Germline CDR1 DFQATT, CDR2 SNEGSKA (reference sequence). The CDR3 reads CSASPGGPRETQYF. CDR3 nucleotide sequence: TGCAGTGCTAGTCCGGGGGGGCCACGAGAGACCCAGTACTTC.

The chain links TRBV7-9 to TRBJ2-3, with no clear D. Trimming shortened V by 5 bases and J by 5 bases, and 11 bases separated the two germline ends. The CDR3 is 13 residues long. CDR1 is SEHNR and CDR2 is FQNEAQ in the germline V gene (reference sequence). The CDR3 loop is CASSRPDLDTQYF. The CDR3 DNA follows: TGTGCCAGCAGCCGGCCAGACCTAGATACGCAGTATTTT. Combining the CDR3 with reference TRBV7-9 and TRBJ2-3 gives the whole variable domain DTGVSQNPRHKITKRGQNVTFRCDPISEHNRLYWYRQTLGQGPEFLTYFQNEAQLEKSRLLSDRFSAERPKGSFSTLEIQRTEQGDSAMYLCASSRPDLDTQYFGPGTRLTVL.

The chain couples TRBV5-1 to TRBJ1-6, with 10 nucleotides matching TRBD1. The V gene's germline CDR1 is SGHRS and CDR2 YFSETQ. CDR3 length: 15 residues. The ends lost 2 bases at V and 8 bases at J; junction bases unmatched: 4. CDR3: CASSLSGQGYSPLHF. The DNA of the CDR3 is TGCGCCAGCAGCTTATCGGGACAGGGGTATTCACCCCTCCACTTT.

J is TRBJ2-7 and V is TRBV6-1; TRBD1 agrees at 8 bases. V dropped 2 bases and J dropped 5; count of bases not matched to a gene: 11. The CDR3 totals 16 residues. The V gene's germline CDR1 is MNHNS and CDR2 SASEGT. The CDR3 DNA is TGTGCCAGCAGTGAATCTTATAGGGCAGGGGGCGACGAGCAGTACTTC. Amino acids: CASSESYRAGGDEQYF.

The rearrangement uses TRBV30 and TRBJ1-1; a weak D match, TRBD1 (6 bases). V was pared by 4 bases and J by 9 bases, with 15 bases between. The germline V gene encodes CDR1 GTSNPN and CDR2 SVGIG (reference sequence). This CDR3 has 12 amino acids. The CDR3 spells CAWTLSGGQAFF. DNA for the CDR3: TGTGCCTGGACCTTGAGTGGGGGGCAAGCTTTCTTT.

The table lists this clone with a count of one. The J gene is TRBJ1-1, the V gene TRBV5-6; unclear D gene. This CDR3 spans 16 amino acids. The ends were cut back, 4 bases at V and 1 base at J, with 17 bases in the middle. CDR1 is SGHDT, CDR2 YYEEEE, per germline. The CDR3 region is CASSPPGWGWNTEAFF. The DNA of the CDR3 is TGTGCCAGCAGCCCCCCGGGGTGGGGATGGAACACTGAAGCTTTCTTT.

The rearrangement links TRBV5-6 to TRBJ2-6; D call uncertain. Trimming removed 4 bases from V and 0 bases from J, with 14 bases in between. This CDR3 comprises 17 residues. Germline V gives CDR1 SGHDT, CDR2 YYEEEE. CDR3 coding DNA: TGTGCCAGCAGCCGCCCAGTGGGGTACTCTGGGGCCAACGTCCTGACTTTC. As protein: CASSRPVGYSGANVLTF.

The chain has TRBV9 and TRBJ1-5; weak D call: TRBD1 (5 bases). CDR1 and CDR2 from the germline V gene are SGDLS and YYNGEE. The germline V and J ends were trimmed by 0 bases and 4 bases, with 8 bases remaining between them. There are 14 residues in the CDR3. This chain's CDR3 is CASSVGGGNQPQHF. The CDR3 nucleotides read TGTGCCAGCAGCGTAGGCGGGGGTAATCAGCCCCAGCATTTT.

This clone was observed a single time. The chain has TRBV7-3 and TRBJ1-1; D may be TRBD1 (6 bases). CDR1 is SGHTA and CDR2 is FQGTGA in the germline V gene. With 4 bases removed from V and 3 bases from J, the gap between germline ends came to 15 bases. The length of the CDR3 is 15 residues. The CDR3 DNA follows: TGTGCCAGCAGCTCCGGGACACTCGGGTACACTGAAGCTTTCTTT. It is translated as CASSSGTLGYTEAFF.

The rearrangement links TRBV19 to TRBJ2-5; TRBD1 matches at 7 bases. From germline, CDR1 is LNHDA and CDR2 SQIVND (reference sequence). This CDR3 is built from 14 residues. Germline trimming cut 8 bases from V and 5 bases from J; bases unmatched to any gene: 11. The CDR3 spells CASGRQGRGETQYF. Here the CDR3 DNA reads TGTGCCAGTGGTAGACAGGGAAGAGGGGAGACCCAGTACTTC.

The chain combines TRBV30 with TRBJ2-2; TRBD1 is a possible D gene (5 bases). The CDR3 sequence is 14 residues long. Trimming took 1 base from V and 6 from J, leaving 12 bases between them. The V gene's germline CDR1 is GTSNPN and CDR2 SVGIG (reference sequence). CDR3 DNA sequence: TGTGCCTGGAGTGCAGGGTTTCGAGCCGGGGAGCTGTTTTTT. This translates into CAWSAGFRAGELFF. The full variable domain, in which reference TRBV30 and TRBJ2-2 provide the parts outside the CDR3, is SQTIHQWPATLVQPVGSPLSLECTVEGTSNPNLYWYRQAAGRGLQLLFYSVGIGQISSEVPQNLSASRPQDRQFILSSKKLLLSDSGFYLCAWSAGFRAGELFFGEGSRLTVL.

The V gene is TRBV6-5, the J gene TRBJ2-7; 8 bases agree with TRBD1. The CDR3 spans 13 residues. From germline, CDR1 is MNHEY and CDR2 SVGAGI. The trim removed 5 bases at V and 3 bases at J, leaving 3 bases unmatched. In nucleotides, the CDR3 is TGTGCCAGCAGTCAGGGGGCGAGCTACGAGCAGTACTTC. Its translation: CASSQGASYEQYF.

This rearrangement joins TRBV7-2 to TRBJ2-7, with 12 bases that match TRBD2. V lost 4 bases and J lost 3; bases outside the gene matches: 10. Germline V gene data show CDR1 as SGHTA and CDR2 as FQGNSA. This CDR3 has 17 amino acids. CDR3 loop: CASSSSLLTSGSYEQYF. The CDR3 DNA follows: TGTGCCAGCAGCTCAAGCCTTCTGACTAGCGGGAGCTACGAGCAGTACTTC.

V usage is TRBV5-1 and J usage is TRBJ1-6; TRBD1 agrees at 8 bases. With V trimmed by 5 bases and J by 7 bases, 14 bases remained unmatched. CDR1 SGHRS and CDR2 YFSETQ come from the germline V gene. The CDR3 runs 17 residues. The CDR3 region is CASSRDPGDRGNSPLHF. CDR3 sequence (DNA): TGCGCCAGCAGTCGTGACCCCGGAGACAGGGGAAATTCACCCCTCCACTTT.

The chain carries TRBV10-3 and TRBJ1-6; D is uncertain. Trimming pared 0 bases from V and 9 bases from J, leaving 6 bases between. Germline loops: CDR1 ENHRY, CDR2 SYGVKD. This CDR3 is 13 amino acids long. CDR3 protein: CAISESRVSPLHF. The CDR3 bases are TGTGCCATCAGTGAGTCGAGGGTTTCACCCCTCCACTTT.

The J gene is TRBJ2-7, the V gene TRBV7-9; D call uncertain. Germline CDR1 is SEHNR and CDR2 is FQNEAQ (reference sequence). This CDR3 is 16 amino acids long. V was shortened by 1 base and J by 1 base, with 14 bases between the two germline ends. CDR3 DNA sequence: TGTGCCAGCAGCTTAGGCCCGAGACAAAAGTCCTACGAGCAGTACTTC. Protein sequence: CASSLGPRQKSYEQYF. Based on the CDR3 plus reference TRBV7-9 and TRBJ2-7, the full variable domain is DTGVSQNPRHKITKRGQNVTFRCDPISEHNRLYWYRQTLGQGPEFLTYFQNEAQLEKSRLLSDRFSAERPKGSFSTLEIQRTEQGDSAMYLCASSLGPRQKSYEQYFGPGTRLTVT.

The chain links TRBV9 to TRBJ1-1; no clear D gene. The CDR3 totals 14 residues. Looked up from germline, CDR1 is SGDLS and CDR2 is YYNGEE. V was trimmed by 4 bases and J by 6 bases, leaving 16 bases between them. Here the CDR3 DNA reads TGTGCCAGCAGCCAGCCACAAGGTAGCGCTGAAGCTTTCTTT. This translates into CASSQPQGSAEAFF.